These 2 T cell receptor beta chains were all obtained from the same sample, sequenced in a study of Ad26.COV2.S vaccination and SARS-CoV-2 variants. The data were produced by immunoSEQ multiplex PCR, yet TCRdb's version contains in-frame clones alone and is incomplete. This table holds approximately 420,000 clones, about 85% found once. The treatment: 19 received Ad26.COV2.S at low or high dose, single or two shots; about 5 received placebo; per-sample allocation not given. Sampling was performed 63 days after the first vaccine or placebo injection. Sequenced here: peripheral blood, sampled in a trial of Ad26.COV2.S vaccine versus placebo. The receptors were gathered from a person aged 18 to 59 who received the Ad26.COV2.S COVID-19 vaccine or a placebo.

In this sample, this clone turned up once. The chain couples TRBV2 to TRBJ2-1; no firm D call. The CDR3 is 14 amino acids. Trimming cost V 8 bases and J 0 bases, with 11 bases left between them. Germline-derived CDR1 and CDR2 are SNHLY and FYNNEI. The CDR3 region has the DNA TGTGCCAGCTACCCCTCCCGCTCCTACAATGAGCAGTTCTTC. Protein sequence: CASYPSRSYNEQFF.

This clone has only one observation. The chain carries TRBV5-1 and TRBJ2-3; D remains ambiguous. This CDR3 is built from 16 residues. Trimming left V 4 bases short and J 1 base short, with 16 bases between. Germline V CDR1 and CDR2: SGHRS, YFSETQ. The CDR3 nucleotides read TGCGCCAGCAGCAGCCTCGAGGCAGGCCGCACAGATACGCAGTATTTT. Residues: CASSSLEAGRTDTQYF.